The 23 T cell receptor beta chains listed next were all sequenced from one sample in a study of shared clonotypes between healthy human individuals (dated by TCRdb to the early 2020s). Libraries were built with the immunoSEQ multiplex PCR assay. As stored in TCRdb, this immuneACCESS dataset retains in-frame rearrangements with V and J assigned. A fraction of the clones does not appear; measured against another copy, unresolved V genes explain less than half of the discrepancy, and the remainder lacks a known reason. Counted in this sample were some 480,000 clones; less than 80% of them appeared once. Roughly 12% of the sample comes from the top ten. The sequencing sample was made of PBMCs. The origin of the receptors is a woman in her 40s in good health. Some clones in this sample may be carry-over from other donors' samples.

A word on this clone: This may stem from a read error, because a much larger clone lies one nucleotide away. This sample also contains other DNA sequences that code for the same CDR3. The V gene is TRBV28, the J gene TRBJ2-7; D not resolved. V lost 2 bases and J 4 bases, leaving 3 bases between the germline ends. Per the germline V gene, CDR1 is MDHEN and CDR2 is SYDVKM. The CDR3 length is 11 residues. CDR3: CASSLRYEQYF. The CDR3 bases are TGTGCCAGCAGTTTAAGGTACGAGCAGTACTTC.

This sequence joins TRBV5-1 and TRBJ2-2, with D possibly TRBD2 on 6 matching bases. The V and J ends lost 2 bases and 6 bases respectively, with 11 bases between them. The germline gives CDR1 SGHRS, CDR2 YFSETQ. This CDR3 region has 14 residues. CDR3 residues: CASSFGGGPGELFF. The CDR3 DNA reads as TGCGCCAGCAGCTTTGGGGGAGGCCCCGGGGAGCTGTTTTTT. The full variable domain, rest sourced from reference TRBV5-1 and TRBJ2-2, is KAGVTQTPRYLIKTRGQQVTLSCSPISGHRSVSWYQQTPGQGLQFLFEYFSETQRNKGNFPGRFSGRQFSNSRSEMNVSTLELGDSALYLCASSFGGGPGELFFGEGSRLTVL.

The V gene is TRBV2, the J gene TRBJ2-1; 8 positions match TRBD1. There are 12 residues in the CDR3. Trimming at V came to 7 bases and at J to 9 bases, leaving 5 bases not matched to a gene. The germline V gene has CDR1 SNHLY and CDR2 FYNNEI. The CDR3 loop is CASIGQGAEQFF. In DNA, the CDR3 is TGTGCCAGCATCGGACAGGGAGCTGAGCAGTTCTTC. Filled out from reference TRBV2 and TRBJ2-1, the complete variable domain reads EPEVTQTPSHQVTQMGQEVILRCVPISNHLYFYWYRQILGQKVEFLVSFYNNEISEKSEIFDDQFSVERPDGSNFTLKIRSTKLEDSAMYFCASIGQGAEQFFGPGTRLTVL.

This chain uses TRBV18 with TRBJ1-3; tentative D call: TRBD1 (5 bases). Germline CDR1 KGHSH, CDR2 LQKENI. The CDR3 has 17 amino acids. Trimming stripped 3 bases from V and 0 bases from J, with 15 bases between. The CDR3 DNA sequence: TGTGCCAGCTCACCGACAGCGCCCGACAACTCTGGAAACACCATATATTTT. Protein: CASSPTAPDNSGNTIYF.

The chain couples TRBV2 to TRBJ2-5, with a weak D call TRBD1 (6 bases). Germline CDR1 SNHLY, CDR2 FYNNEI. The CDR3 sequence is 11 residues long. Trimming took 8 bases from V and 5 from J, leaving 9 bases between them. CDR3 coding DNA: TGTGCCAGCCGTCAGGGGGAGACCCAGTACTTC. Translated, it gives CASRQGETQYF.

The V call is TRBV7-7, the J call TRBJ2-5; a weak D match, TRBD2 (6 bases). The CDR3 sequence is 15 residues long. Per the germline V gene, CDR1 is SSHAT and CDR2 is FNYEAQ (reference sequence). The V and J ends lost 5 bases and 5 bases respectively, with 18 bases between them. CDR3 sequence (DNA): TGTGCCAGCAGCAAAGGACTATCGTGGGGGGAGACCCAGTACTTC. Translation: CASSKGLSWGETQYF.

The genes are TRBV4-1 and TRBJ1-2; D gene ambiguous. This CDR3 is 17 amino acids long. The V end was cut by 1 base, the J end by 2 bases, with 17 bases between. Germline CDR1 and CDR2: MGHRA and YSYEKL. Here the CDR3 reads CASSQGGFRLRNYGYTF. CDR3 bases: TGCGCCAGCAGCCAAGGAGGGTTCCGCCTGCGGAACTATGGCTACACCTTC.

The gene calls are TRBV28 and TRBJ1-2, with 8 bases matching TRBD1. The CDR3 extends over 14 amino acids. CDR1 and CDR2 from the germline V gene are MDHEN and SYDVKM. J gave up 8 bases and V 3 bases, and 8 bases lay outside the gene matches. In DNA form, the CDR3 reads TGTGCCAGCAGTTTCGAAGGACAGGGAGGAGGCTACACCTTC. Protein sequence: CASSFEGQGGGYTF.

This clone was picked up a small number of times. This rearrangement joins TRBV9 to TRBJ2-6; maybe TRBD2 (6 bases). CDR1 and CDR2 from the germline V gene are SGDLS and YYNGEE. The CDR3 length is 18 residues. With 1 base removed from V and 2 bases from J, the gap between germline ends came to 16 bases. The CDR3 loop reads CASSVNSGRVAGANVLTF. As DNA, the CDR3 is TGTGCCAGCAGCGTAAATAGCGGCAGGGTGGCTGGGGCCAACGTCCTGACTTTC.

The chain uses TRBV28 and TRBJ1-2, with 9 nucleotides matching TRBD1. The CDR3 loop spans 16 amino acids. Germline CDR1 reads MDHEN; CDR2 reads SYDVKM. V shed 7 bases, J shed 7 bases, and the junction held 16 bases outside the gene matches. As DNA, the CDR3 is TGTGCCAGCAATGAACCGAACAGGGGGCTACAGATTGGCTACACCTTC. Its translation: CASNEPNRGLQIGYTF.

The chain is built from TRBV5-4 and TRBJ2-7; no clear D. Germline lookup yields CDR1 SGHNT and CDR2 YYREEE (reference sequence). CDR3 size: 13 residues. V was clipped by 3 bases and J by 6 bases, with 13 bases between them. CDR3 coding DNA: TGTGCCAGCAGCTCCCAAAGGGATATCGAGCAGTACTTC. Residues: CASSSQRDIEQYF. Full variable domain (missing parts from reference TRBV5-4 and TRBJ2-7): ETGVTQSPTHLIKTRGQQVTLRCSSQSGHNTVSWYQQALGQGPQFIFQYYREEENGRGNFPPRFSGLQFPNYSSELNVNALELDDSALYLCASSSQRDIEQYFGPGTRLTVT.

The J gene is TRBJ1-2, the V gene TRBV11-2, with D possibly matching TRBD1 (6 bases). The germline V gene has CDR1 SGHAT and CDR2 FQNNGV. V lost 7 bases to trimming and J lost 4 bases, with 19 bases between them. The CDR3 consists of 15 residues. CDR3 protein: CASTPPTGLGYGYTF. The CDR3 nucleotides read TGTGCCAGCACCCCCCCCACAGGGCTCGGCTATGGCTACACCTTC. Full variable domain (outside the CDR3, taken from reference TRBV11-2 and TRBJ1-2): EAGVAQSPRYKIIEKRQSVAFWCNPISGHATLYWYQQILGQGPKLLIQFQNNGVVDDSQLPKDRFSAERLKGVDSTLKIQPAKLEDSAVYLCASTPPTGLGYGYTFGSGTRLTVV.

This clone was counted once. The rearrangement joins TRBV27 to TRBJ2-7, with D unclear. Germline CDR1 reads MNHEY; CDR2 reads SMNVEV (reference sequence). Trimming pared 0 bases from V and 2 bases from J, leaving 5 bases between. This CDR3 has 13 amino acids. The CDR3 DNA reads TGTGCCAGCAGTTTATCACAGACCTACGAGCAGTACTTC. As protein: CASSLSQTYEQYF.

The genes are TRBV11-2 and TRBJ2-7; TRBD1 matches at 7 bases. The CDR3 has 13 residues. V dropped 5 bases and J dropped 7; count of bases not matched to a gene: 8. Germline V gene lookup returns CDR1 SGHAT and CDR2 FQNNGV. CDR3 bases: TGTGCCAGCAGCCCAACAGGGGCCGGGGAGCAGTACTTC. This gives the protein CASSPTGAGEQYF. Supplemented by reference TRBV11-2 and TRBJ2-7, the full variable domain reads EAGVAQSPRYKIIEKRQSVAFWCNPISGHATLYWYQQILGQGPKLLIQFQNNGVVDDSQLPKDRFSAERLKGVDSTLKIQPAKLEDSAVYLCASSPTGAGEQYFGPGTRLTVT.

For the CDR3, the DNA is TGTGCCACCAGCAGAGATCCCCTAACTAGGGACTCCTACAATGAGCAGTTCTTC. Translated, it gives CATSRDPLTRDSYNEQFF. The chain recombines TRBV15 with TRBJ2-1; D perhaps matches TRBD2 (5 bases). This CDR3 is 18 amino acids long. The germline V gene has CDR1 LNHNV and CDR2 YYDKDF (reference sequence). The V end lost 0 bases, the J end lost 0 bases, and 15 bases lay between the germline ends. Supplemented by reference TRBV15 and TRBJ2-1, the full variable domain reads DAMVIQNPRYQVTQFGKPVTLSCSQTLNHNVMYWYQQKSSQAPKLLFHYYDKDFNNEADTPDNFQSRRPNTSFCFLDIRSPGLGDTAMYLCATSRDPLTRDSYNEQFFGPGTRLTVL.

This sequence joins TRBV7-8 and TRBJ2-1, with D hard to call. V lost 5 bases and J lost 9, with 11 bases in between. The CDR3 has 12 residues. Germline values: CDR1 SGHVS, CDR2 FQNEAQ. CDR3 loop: CASSPFRGEQFF. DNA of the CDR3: TGTGCCAGCAGCCCGTTCAGAGGTGAGCAGTTCTTC.

The CDR3 loop reads CASSATGGRTYEQYF. The CDR3 DNA reads TGTGCCAGCAGCGCGACGGGAGGGCGTACCTACGAGCAGTACTTC. The chain is built from TRBV9 and TRBJ2-7, with 8 bases fitting TRBD2. The germline CDR1 and CDR2 sequences are SGDLS and YYNGEE. The CDR3 is 15 amino acids. Trimming removed 3 bases from V and 2 bases from J; junction bases left unmatched: 7.

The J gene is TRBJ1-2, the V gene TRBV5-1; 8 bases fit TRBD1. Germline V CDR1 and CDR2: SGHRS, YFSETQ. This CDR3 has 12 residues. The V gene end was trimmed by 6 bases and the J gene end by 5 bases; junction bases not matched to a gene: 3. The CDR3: CASTDRGYGYTF. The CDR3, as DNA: TGCGCCAGCACTGACAGGGGTTATGGCTACACCTTC. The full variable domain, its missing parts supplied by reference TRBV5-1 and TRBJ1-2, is KAGVTQTPRYLIKTRGQQVTLSCSPISGHRSVSWYQQTPGQGLQFLFEYFSETQRNKGNFPGRFSGRQFSNSRSEMNVSTLELGDSALYLCASTDRGYGYTFGSGTRLTVV.

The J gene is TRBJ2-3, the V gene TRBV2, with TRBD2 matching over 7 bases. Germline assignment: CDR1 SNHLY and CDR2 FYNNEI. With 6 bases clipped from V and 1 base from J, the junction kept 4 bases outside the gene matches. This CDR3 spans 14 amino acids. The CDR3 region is CASSASGGTDTQYF. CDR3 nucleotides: TGTGCCAGCAGCGCTAGCGGTGGCACAGATACGCAGTATTTT.

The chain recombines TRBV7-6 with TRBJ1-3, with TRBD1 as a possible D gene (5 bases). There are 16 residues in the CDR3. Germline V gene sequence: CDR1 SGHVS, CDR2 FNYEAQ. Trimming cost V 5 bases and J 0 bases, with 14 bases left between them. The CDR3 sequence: CASSHNRLTSGNTIYF. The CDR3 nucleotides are TGTGCCAGCAGCCACAACAGGCTAACCTCTGGAAACACCATATATTTT.

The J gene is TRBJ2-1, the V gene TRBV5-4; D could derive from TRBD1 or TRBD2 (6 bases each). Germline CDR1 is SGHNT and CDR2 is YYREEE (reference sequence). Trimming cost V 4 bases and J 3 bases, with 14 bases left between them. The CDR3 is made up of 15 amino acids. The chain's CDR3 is CASSPRLGGYNEQFF. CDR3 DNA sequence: TGTGCCAGCAGCCCAAGACTAGGGGGCTACAATGAGCAGTTCTTC.

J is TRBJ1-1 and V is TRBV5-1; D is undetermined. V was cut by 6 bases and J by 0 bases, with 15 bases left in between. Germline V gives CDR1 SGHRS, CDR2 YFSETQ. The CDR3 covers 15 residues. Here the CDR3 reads CASTASENLNTEAFF. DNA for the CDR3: TGCGCCAGCACCGCAAGTGAGAACTTGAACACTGAAGCTTTCTTT.

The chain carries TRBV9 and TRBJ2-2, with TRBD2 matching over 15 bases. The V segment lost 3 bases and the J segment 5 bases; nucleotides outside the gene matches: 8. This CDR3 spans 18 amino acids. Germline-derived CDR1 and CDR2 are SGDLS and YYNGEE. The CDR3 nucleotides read TGTGCCAGCAGCGCCGGACTAGCGGGAGGGCCTGGAACCGGGGAGCTGTTTTTT. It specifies CASSAGLAGGPGTGELFF. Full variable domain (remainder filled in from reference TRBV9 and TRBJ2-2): DSGVTQTPKHLITATGQRVTLRCSPRSGDLSVYWYQQSLDQGLQFLIQYYNGEERAKGNILERFSAQQFPDLHSELNLSSLELGDSALYFCASSAGLAGGPGTGELFFGEGSRLTVL.